A single sample gave rise to the 30 T cell receptor beta chains below, sequenced in a study of blood T cells in healthy people across ages. Primed by a sample-barcoded 5' primer and a J-beta primer mix, a second PCR proceeded for roughly 7 to 12 cycles. TCRdb used MiXCR to reprocess the 5' RACE reads, holding one entry per CDR3 protein. The sample lists some 930,000 distinct CDR3 sequences, almost 30% occurring once. The same data also contributed to another study, on T cells of mothers and their children.

The material sequenced was blood. The receptors were gathered from a woman between 35 and 50 years old in good health.

Many counts were recorded for this clonotype. J is TRBJ2-7 and V is TRBV24-1; D remains unclear. V dropped 9 bases and J dropped 7 bases, with 3 bases sitting between them. This CDR3 has 8 residues. Per the germline V gene, CDR1 is KGHDR and CDR2 is SFDVKD. The CDR3 bases are TGTGCCACCTCAGAGCAGTACTTC. Its protein is CATSEQYF.

There are many counts of this clonotype. V and J are TRBV7-2 and TRBJ2-5; a possible D gene is TRBD2 (5 bases). Trimming left V 1 base short and J 3 bases short, with 15 bases between. The CDR3 is made up of 16 amino acids. Germline CDR1 is SGHTA and CDR2 is FQGNSA. The CDR3 here is CASSLEVRAMEETQYF. The DNA of the CDR3 is TGTGCCAGCAGCTTAGAGGTGCGGGCGATGGAAGAGACCCAGTACTTC.

In the case of this clonotype: No conserved phenylalanine or tryptophan ends this CDR3, so it is likely a read error. The V gene is TRBV7-8, the J gene TRBJ2-1; 14 bases map to TRBD2. Per germline, CDR1 SGHVS and CDR2 FQNEAQ. This CDR3 has 20 amino acids. Trimming removed 5 bases from V and 0 bases from J; junction bases left unmatched: 12. Here the CDR3 reads CASSKRWTSGGPSSYNEQFC. CDR3 nucleotides: TGTGCCAGCAGCAAAAGGTGGACTAGCGGGGGGCCGAGCTCCTACAATGAGCAGTTCTGC.

This clonotype was counted only a few times. V and J are TRBV7-3 and TRBJ2-7; 7 nucleotides match TRBD1. With V trimmed by 5 bases and J by 4 bases, 8 bases remained unmatched. The V gene's germline CDR1 is SGHTA and CDR2 FQGTGA. The CDR3 length is 14 residues. In DNA form, the CDR3 reads TGTGCCAGCAGCGCGCAGGGGGACGGGTACGAGCAGTACTTC. Residues: CASSAQGDGYEQYF.

This clonotype occurred a few times. CDR3 amino acids: CSAPKGQTTNEKLFF. In DNA, the CDR3 is TGCAGTGCTCCGAAGGGGCAGACAACTAATGAAAAACTGTTTTTT. V gene TRBV20-1 combines with J gene TRBJ1-4; weak D call: TRBD1 (5 bases). The CDR3 consists of 15 residues. CDR1 is DFQATT and CDR2 is SNEGSKA in the germline V gene (reference sequence). The ends were cut back, 5 bases at V and 0 bases at J, with 13 bases in the middle.

This clonotype has more than one count but fewer than ten. The CDR3 spells CASSLRSGSDTEAFF. The CDR3 DNA sequence: TGTGCCAGCAGCTTAAGGTCCGGGTCGGACACTGAAGCTTTCTTT. This sequence joins TRBV7-2 and TRBJ1-1; D unclear. Trimming removed 2 bases from V and 3 bases from J, with 13 bases in between. This CDR3 is built from 15 residues. CDR1 and CDR2 (germline): SGHTA, FQGNSA.

The genes are TRBV3-1 and TRBJ1-1; D remains unclear. The ends were cut back, 5 bases at V and 1 base at J, with 11 bases in the middle. CDR1 is LGHDT, CDR2 YNNKEL, per germline (reference sequence). The CDR3 spans 14 residues. CDR3 nucleotides: TGTGCCAGCAGCTTCTCCACACCGAACACTGAAGCTTTCTTT. Its translation is CASSFSTPNTEAFF.

CDR3 nucleotides: TGTGCCAGCAGCACCGAGATTTGGGGTCAGAACACTGAAGCTTTCTTT. Its translation: CASSTEIWGQNTEAFF. The chain couples TRBV7-8 to TRBJ1-1, with D uncertain. The CDR3 contains 16 residues. V was shortened by 5 bases and J by 1 base, with 17 bases between the two germline ends. Per germline, CDR1 SGHVS and CDR2 FQNEAQ.

This clonotype was recorded at least ten times. This chain joins TRBV28 and TRBJ2-1; possible D gene TRBD2, 5 bases. Germline V gene data show CDR1 as MDHEN and CDR2 as SYDVKM. This CDR3 region has 13 residues. Trimming cost V 8 bases and J 0 bases, with 8 bases left between them. CDR3 nucleotides: TGTGCCAGCTTGGGGAGCTCCTACAATGAGCAGTTCTTC. Amino acids: CASLGSSYNEQFF.

This clonotype was observed a single time. The CDR3 DNA reads as TGTGCCAGCAGTGAAGCGGCCCAGACAGCTTTGGATTTTTATGGCTACACCTTC. This codes for CASSEAAQTALDFYGYTF. The chain recombines TRBV2 with TRBJ1-2, with a weak D call TRBD1 (5 bases). The CDR3 length is 18 residues. CDR1 and CDR2 from the germline V gene are SNHLY and FYNNEI. V lost 0 bases and J 5 bases, leaving 22 bases between the germline ends.

The chain recombines TRBV24-1 with TRBJ2-7; D possibly uses TRBD1 or TRBD2 (5 bases each). Looked up from germline, CDR1 is KGHDR and CDR2 is SFDVKD. With 3 bases removed from V and 7 bases from J, the gap between germline ends came to 24 bases. There are 17 residues in the CDR3. CDR3 nucleotides: TGTGCCACCAGTGATCCGTCGGTGGCAGGGACCTACAATGAGCAGTACTTC. Translation: CATSDPSVAGTYNEQYF.

This clonotype was recorded once. With a much larger clone just one base away, this may be a read error. This chain links TRBV7-8 with TRBJ2-1, with D perhaps being TRBD1 or TRBD2 (5 bases each). V was pared by 4 bases and J by 5 bases, with 18 bases between. The CDR3 is 16 amino acids. CDR1 and CDR2 (germline): SGHVS, FQNEAQ. The CDR3 DNA follows: TGTGCCAGCAGCTCAGCGACGAGGGGAACCAACAATGAGCAGTTCTTC. It is translated as CASSSATRGTNNEQFF.

This clonotype appeared a single time. J is TRBJ2-5 and V is TRBV5-1; D is unresolved. The CDR3 length is 17 residues. In germline, CDR1 is SGHRS, CDR2 YFSETQ. V lost 5 bases and J lost 7, with 27 bases in between. The CDR3 DNA is TGCGCCAGCAGAAATATTAGCACGAAGAGATTGCAAAGGACCCAGTACTTC. This translates into CASRNISTKRLQRTQYF.

The table lists this clonotype with a few counts. The chain is built from TRBV6-6 and TRBJ2-3; 9 bases fit TRBD2. The CDR3 has 14 residues. The V gene end was trimmed by 5 bases and the J gene end by 2 bases; junction bases not matched to a gene: 2. Germline CDR1 is MNHNY and CDR2 is SVGAGI (reference sequence). CDR3 DNA: TGTGCCAGCAGTAGCGGGGGGACCACAGATACGCAGTATTTT. This sequence encodes CASSSGGTTDTQYF.

V and J are TRBV9 and TRBJ1-1; 8 nucleotides match TRBD1. Unmatched junction bases numbered 13, after V lost 0 bases and J lost 3 bases. Germline CDR1 SGDLS, CDR2 YYNGEE. CDR3 size: 18 residues. The DNA of the CDR3 is TGTGCCAGCAGCGTAGCGCCTCTGACAGGGGCGGGGGACACTGAAGCTTTCTTT. Protein sequence: CASSVAPLTGAGDTEAFF. The variable domain in full, completed from reference TRBV9 and TRBJ1-1, reads DSGVTQTPKHLITATGQRVTLRCSPRSGDLSVYWYQQSLDQGLQFLIQYYNGEERAKGNILERFSAQQFPDLHSELNLSSLELGDSALYFCASSVAPLTGAGDTEAFFGQGTRLTVV.

The chain recombines TRBV18 with TRBJ1-2; 9 positions match TRBD1. Germline V CDR1 and CDR2: KGHSH, LQKENI. This CDR3 contains 16 residues. V trimming: 6 bases; J trimming: 7 bases; junction bases outside the gene matches: 15. The CDR3 protein is CASSAGTGPSLLGYTF. In nucleotides, the CDR3 is TGTGCCAGCTCCGCGGGGACAGGGCCCTCCCTTCTTGGCTACACCTTC. Based on the CDR3 plus reference TRBV18 and TRBJ1-2, the full variable domain is NAGVMQNPRHLVRRRGQEARLRCSPMKGHSHVYWYRQLPEEGLKFMVYLQKENIIDESGMPKERFSAEFPKEGPSILRIQQVVRGDSAAYFCASSAGTGPSLLGYTFGSGTRLTVV.

The table lists this clonotype with many counts. The gene calls are TRBV9 and TRBJ2-5, with D possibly being TRBD2 (6 bases). The germline V gene encodes CDR1 SGDLS and CDR2 YYNGEE. The CDR3 extends over 16 amino acids. V lost 4 bases and J lost 1, with 17 bases in between. The CDR3 DNA sequence: TGTGCCAGCAGCATCCGCGCGGGGAGAAGCCAAGAGACCCAGTACTTC. The encoded protein is CASSIRAGRSQETQYF.

The chain is built from TRBV7-2 and TRBJ2-7; 11 bases fit TRBD1. This CDR3 has 15 residues. Germline V CDR1 and CDR2: SGHTA, FQGNSA. After removal of 4 bases from V and 3 bases from J, the junction contained 5 bases not matched to a gene. The chain's CDR3 is CASSSKGQGVYEQYF. The CDR3 DNA is TGTGCCAGCAGCTCCAAGGGACAGGGGGTCTACGAGCAGTACTTC.

The chain recombines TRBV7-6 with TRBJ2-5; D not resolved. The CDR3 sequence is 16 residues long. V shed 1 base and J shed 5 bases, with 17 bases lying between them. CDR1 and CDR2 (germline): SGHVS, FNYEAQ. This CDR3 is CASSLEMKGLNETQYF. The CDR3 DNA is TGTGCCAGCAGCTTAGAGATGAAGGGCCTCAACGAGACCCAGTACTTC.

This clonotype was observed once. A much larger clone is a single base away; this may be a read error. V gene TRBV5-6 combines with J gene TRBJ2-7; TRBD1 matches 8 bases. Germline V gives CDR1 SGHDT, CDR2 YYEEEE. This CDR3 is 13 amino acids long. Trimming cost V 2 bases and J 5 bases; bases outside gene matches: 3. The CDR3 is CASSFMTGDEQYF. The CDR3 DNA reads as TGTGCCAGCAGCTTTATGACAGGGGACGAGCAGTACTTC.

This clonotype was counted between two and nine times. V is TRBV11-2 and J is TRBJ2-1, with 8 bases aligning to TRBD1. Trimming cost V 8 bases and J 15 bases; bases outside gene matches: 18. Germline assignment: CDR1 SGHAT and CDR2 FQNNGV. The CDR3 consists of 14 residues. Here the CDR3 reads CASVSRGQAIVPFF. CDR3 DNA: TGTGCCAGCGTATCCCGGGGACAGGCGATCGTGCCGTTCTTC. Full variable domain (rest looked up from reference TRBV11-2 and TRBJ2-1): EAGVAQSPRYKIIEKRQSVAFWCNPISGHATLYWYQQILGQGPKLLIQFQNNGVVDDSQLPKDRFSAERLKGVDSTLKIQPAKLEDSAVYLCASVSRGQAIVPFFGPGTRLTVL.

This clonotype came up many times. The CDR3 here is CASSLAMASGEMFF. Here the CDR3 DNA reads TGTGCCAGCAGCTTAGCTATGGCTAGCGGGGAAATGTTCTTC. The gene calls are TRBV7-9 and TRBJ2-1; 9 bases agree with TRBD2. The V gene end was trimmed by 0 bases and the J gene end by 15 bases; junction bases not matched to a gene: 9. In germline, CDR1 is SEHNR, CDR2 FQNEAQ (reference sequence). The CDR3 extends over 14 amino acids.

On this clonotype itself: One junction end disagrees with the germline gene, perhaps due to a read error. CDR3 amino acids: CASGLMSEETQYF. Here the CDR3 DNA reads TGTGCCAGCGGCTTAATGTCGGAAGAGACCCAGTACTTC. The chain is built from TRBV7-2 and TRBJ2-7; D is undetermined. The J call may be incorrect, as the DNA end agrees better with TRBJ2-5. The germline gives CDR1 SGHTA, CDR2 FQGNSA. CDR3 length: 13 residues.

The genes are TRBV6-5 and TRBJ1-1; D call uncertain. The germline CDR1 and CDR2 sequences are MNHEY and SVGAGI. V dropped 2 bases and J dropped 1 base, with 11 bases sitting between them. This CDR3 region has 15 residues. The CDR3 sequence is CASSYRNTANTEAFF. In DNA, the CDR3 is TGTGCCAGCAGTTACCGGAACACAGCGAACACTGAAGCTTTCTTT.

This chain links TRBV19 with TRBJ2-3; D is possibly TRBD2 (5 bases). V dropped 6 bases and J dropped 0 bases, with 13 bases sitting between them. CDR1 is LNHDA, CDR2 SQIVND, per germline (reference sequence). The CDR3 consists of 15 residues. In DNA, the CDR3 is TGTGCCAGTAGCGAGGGCCTCGTTAGCACAGATACGCAGTATTTT. This encodes CASSEGLVSTDTQYF.

The V and J genes are TRBV25-1 and TRBJ2-7, with D perhaps being TRBD1 or TRBD2 (6 bases each). The CDR3 is 14 residues long. With 2 bases removed from V and 5 bases from J, the gap between germline ends came to 13 bases. CDR1 MGHDK and CDR2 SYGVNS come from the germline V gene. The CDR3 region is CASSENTGTHEQYF. CDR3 coding DNA: TGTGCCAGCAGTGAAAACACAGGGACTCACGAGCAGTACTTC.

This clonotype was found a few times. The junction departs from germline at one end; a sequencing error may be responsible. This chain connects TRBV7-3 to TRBJ2-3, with 10 bases identical to TRBD2. This CDR3 contains 16 residues. Germline loops: CDR1 SGHTA, CDR2 FQGTGA. CDR3 region: CAGSPQAGGRADTQYF. For the CDR3, the DNA is TGTGCCGGCAGCCCCCAAGCGGGGGGGAGGGCAGATACGCAGTATTTT.

J is TRBJ1-5 and V is TRBV12-3 or TRBV12-4; tentatively, D is TRBD1 (5 bases). Between the trimmed V and J ends, which lost 2 bases and 6 bases, there was a span of 11 bases. The CDR3 runs 14 residues. The chain's CDR3 is CASSLRQSRQPQHF. The CDR3 DNA reads as TGTGCCAGCAGTTTAAGACAGAGTCGTCAGCCCCAGCATTTT.

Notes on this clonotype: A read error may explain this, as a much larger clone is one base away. The V gene is TRBV20-1, the J gene TRBJ2-5; possibly TRBD2 for D (6 bases). Germline CDR1 DFQATT, CDR2 SNEGSKA (reference sequence). The V gene lost 8 bases and the J gene lost 2 bases, with 15 bases spanning the gap. This CDR3 spans 13 amino acids. The CDR3 region is CSPQQRGQETQYF. For the CDR3, the DNA is TGCAGTCCCCAACAACGGGGGCAAGAGACCCAGTACTTC.

As concerns this clonotype: This could be a read error, since a much larger clone is one nucleotide away. The rearrangement links TRBV5-1 to TRBJ2-1; 9 positions match TRBD1. This CDR3 has 16 amino acids. Germline V gene data show CDR1 as SGHRS and CDR2 as YFSETQ. Trimming cost V 0 bases and J 2 bases; bases outside gene matches: 3. In nucleotides, the CDR3 is TGCGCCAGCAGCTTGGGGGGGACAGGGACCTACAATGAGCAGTTCTTC. Its protein is CASSLGGTGTYNEQFF.